This T cell receptor (beta chain) is from a study of blood T cell repertoires in COVID-19. Overall study context: Acute and convalescent COVID-19 samples came from the United States, Italy and Spain. PBMCs, B-cell-depleted T cells, or T cells were the source of the cDNA or gDNA that made up the material.

In the authors' methods: Using reference gene primer amplification, nucleated cell counts were estimated. Measured with immunoSEQ multiplex PCR; TCRdb has only the in-frame clones, and not every one. That table furnishes V, J and clone size, whereas the DNA furnished D and trimming. The sample holds some 350,000 clones, 90% seen once. V lost 5 bases, J lost 0 bases, and 11 bases lay in between. The CDR3 totals 15 residues. Germline values: CDR1 MRHNA, CDR2 SNTAGT. Sequencing was carried out using peripheral blood. The clonotype originates from a man aged 18 to 29 with active or convalescent COVID-19. This chain connects TRBV6-4 to TRBJ2-1, with no clear D. This CDR3 is CASSRAPSSYNEQFF. The CDR3 bases are TGTGCCAGCAGTAGAGCGCCTAGCTCCTACAATGAGCAGTTCTTC.